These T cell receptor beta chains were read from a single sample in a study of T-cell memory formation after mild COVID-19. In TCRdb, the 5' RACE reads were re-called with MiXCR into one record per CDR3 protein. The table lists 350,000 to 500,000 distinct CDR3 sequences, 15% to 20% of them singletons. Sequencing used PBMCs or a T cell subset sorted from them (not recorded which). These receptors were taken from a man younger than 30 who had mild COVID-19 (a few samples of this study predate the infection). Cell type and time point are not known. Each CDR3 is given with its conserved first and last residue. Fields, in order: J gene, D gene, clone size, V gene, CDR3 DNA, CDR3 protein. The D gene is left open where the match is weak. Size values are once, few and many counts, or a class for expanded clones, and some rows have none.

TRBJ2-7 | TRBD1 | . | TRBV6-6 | TGTGCCAGCAGACCGGGACAGGGGCCGTCCTACGAGCAGTACTTC | CASRPGQGPSYEQYF
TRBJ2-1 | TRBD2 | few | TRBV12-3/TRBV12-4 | TGTGCCAGCAGTGGGCTAGCGGGGGGGCCGCAGTTCTTC | CASSGLAGGPQFF
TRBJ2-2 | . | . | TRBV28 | TGTGCCAGCAGTTTAGGCGGGGCTACCACCGGGGAGCTGTTTTTT | CASSLGGATTGELFF
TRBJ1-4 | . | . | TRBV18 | TGTGCCAGCTCCCCCAGGTCGGAACTTAATGAAAAACTGTTTTTT | CASSPRSELNEKLFF
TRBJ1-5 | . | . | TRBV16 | TGTGCCAGCAGCCACGGAAATCAGCCCCAGCATTTT | CASSHGNQPQHF
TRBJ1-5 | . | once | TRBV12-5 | TGTGCTAGTGCCCGGGGGAGTAGCAATCAGCCCCAGCATTTT | CASARGSSNQPQHF
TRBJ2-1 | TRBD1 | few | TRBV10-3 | TGTGCCATCAGTGAGGGACAGGGGGGCTCCTACAATGAGCAGTTCTTC | CAISEGQGGSYNEQFF
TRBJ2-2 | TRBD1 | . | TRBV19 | TGTGCCAGTCACCAACCGGGACAGGTCTTCGGGGAGCTGTTTTTT | CASHQPGQVFGELFF
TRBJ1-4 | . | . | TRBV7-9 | TGTGCCAGCAGCCCCCAAGGGTCCTCTCGGGGGTATTTT | CASSPQGSSRGYF
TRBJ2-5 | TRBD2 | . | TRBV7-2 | TGTGCCAGCAGCTTAGGCGGGGGGGCATTTGGAGAGACCCAGTACTTC | CASSLGGGAFGETQYF
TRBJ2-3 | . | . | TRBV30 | TGTGCCTGGAGTGTAGCCAGCACAGATACGCAGTATTTT | CAWSVASTDTQYF
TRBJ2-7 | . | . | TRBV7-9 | TGTGCCAGCAGCTTATATTGGGGTGAGCAGTACTTC | CASSLYWGEQYF
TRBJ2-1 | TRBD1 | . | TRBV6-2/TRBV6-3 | TGTGCCAGCAGTGACCGGGACAGGGAGCAGTTCTTC | CASSDRDREQFF
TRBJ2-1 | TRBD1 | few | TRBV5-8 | TGTGCCAGCAGCTTACGACTAATCTTTTTAACGGAGGGACAGGGAGTTTACAATGAGCAGTTCTTC | CASSLRLIFLTEGQGVYNEQFF
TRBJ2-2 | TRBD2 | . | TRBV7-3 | TGTGCCAGCAGCCAACGTCCCGGGACTAGCGGGGGAGGCGCTGGGGAGCTGTTTTTT | CASSQRPGTSGGGAGELFF
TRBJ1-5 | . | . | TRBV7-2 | TGTGCCAGCAGCGCGCCAGGGGAGCCCCAGCATTTT | CASSAPGEPQHF
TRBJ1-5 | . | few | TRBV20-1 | TGCAGTGCTAGAGTTGGGGGGGCTGATAGCAATCAGCCCCAGCATTTT | CSARVGGADSNQPQHF
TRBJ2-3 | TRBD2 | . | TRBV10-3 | TGTGCCATCAGCCTAGCGGGGTCTAGCACAGATACGCAGTATTTT | CAISLAGSSTDTQYF
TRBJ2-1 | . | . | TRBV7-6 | TGTGCCAGCAGTGGACACGGGACCCCCGGATATCATGAGCAGTTCTTC | CASSGHGTPGYHEQFF
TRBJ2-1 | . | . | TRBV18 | TGTGCCAGCTCATCCAGGGAGACCCCGGGGCAGTTCTTC | CASSSRETPGQFF
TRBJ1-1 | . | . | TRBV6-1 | TGTGCCAGCGGAGGACAGATGAACACTGAAGCTTTCTTT | CASGGQMNTEAFF
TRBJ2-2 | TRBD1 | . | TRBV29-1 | TGCAGCGTTGCACCGGGACAGGGGACCACCGGGGAGCTGTTTTTT | CSVAPGQGTTGELFF
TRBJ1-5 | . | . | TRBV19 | TGTGCCAGTAGTATCTGGCGGTCCAATCAGCCCCAGCATTTT | CASSIWRSNQPQHF
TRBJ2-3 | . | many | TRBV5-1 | TGCGCCAGCAGCTTGGTCGGAGCTAGCACAGATACGCAGTATTTT | CASSLVGASTDTQYF
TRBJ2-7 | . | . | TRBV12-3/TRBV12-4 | TGTGCCAGCAGTTTAGAGGGAGTGGAGCAGTACTTC | CASSLEGVEQYF
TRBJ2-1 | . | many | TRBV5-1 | TGCGCCAGCAGCATAGGACAGCCCAACAATGAGCAGTTCTTC | CASSIGQPNNEQFF
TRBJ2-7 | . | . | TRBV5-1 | TGCGCCAGCAGCTATGTAGTCTTTGGATTCACCAGCGAGCAGTACTTC | CASSYVVFGFTSEQYF
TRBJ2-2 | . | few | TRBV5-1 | TGCGCCAGCAGCTTGGAGAGTAGCGGGGAGCTGTTTTTT | CASSLESSGELFF
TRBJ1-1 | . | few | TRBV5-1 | TGCGCCAGCAGTACAGGGTACAGCACTGAAGCTTTCTTT | CASSTGYSTEAFF
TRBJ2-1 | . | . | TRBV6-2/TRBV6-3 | TGTGCCAGCAGCGACAGGAGAAATGAGCAGTTCTTC | CASSDRRNEQFF
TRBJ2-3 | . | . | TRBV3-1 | TGTGCCAGCAGCCAAGAGGCGGGGATCGGTACAGATACGCAGTATTTT | CASSQEAGIGTDTQYF
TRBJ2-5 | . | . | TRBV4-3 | TGCGCCAGCAGCCCCCTCGAGGGGGGCCGTCGGGGAGAGACCCAGTACTTC | CASSPLEGGRRGETQYF
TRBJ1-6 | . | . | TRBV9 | TGTGCCAGCAGCGTAGTAGACTATAATTCGCCCCTCCACTTT | CASSVVDYNSPLHF